Each of the 13 T cell receptor beta chains below was sequenced from the same sample in a study of blood T cells in healthy people across ages. Sample-barcoded 5' priming and a J-beta primer mix drove a second PCR of 7 to 11 cycles. TCRdb ran MiXCR on the 5' RACE reads and lists one entry per CDR3 protein. The repertoire consists of about 670,000 distinct CDR3 sequences, with about 43% occurring once and the leading ten covering about 30%. The specimen sequenced was blood. These receptor sequences come from an elderly man in good health.

V usage is TRBV5-1 and J usage is TRBJ2-5; no clear D. The CDR3 runs to 14 residues. The V gene lost 0 bases and the J gene lost 5 bases, with 11 bases spanning the gap. Germline values: CDR1 SGHRS, CDR2 YFSETQ. CDR3 nucleotide sequence: TGCGCCAGCAGCTTGGACGAGAGGTTGGAGACCCAGTACTTC. Translation: CASSLDERLETQYF.

The chain joins TRBV2 to TRBJ1-4; D not resolved. The CDR3 spans 14 residues. Trimming pared 7 bases from V and 3 bases from J, leaving 12 bases between. Germline values: CDR1 SNHLY, CDR2 FYNNEI. The CDR3: CASIFPGSNEKLFF. The CDR3 region has the DNA TGTGCCAGCATATTCCCCGGTTCTAATGAAAAACTGTTTTTT.

This chain links TRBV2 with TRBJ1-6, with 7 bases aligning to TRBD1. V dropped 6 bases and J dropped 9; count of bases not matched to a gene: 8. Per the germline V gene, CDR1 is SNHLY and CDR2 is FYNNEI. CDR3 size: 14 residues. This CDR3 reads CASSVKTGISPLHF. The CDR3 bases are TGTGCCAGCAGCGTAAAGACAGGGATTTCACCCCTCCACTTT.

The chain has TRBV30 and TRBJ1-4; no clear D. The CDR3 has 13 amino acids. Between the trimmed V and J ends, which lost 0 bases and 8 bases, there was a span of 10 bases. Germline assignment: CDR1 GTSNPN and CDR2 SVGIG (reference sequence). This CDR3 is CAWSVRGREKLFF. The CDR3 nucleotides are TGTGCCTGGAGTGTGAGAGGGCGGGAAAAACTGTTTTTT.

This clonotype has only a few counts. The chain joins TRBV4-3 to TRBJ1-4, with TRBD1 matching 7 bases. CDR3 length: 16 residues. CDR1 and CDR2 from the germline V gene are LGHNA and YSLEER. V lost 1 base to trimming and J lost 3 bases; unmatched junction nucleotides: 5. CDR3 residues: CASSQGHGTANEKLFF. The CDR3 nucleotides are TGCGCCAGCAGCCAAGGCCATGGGACAGCTAATGAAAAACTGTTTTTT.

This chain connects TRBV11-2 to TRBJ2-3; 11 positions agree with TRBD2. With V trimmed by 0 bases and J by 6 bases, 5 bases remained unmatched. This CDR3 is built from 16 residues. Germline CDR1 SGHAT, CDR2 FQNNGV. The CDR3 protein is CASSLDASGGRDTQYF. In DNA form, the CDR3 reads TGTGCCAGCAGCTTAGATGCTAGCGGGGGGCGGGATACGCAGTATTTT.

This clonotype was recorded once. The chain links TRBV20-1 to TRBJ1-2; no firm D call. The germline gives CDR1 DFQATT, CDR2 SNEGSKA (reference sequence). With 0 bases removed from V and 9 bases from J, the gap between germline ends came to 11 bases. The CDR3 loop spans 12 amino acids. The CDR3 sequence: CSARDLAWSYTF. Written as DNA, the CDR3 is TGCAGTGCTAGAGATCTTGCTTGGAGCTACACCTTC.

This rearrangement joins TRBV27 to TRBJ1-2; possibly TRBD1 for D (6 bases). In germline, CDR1 is MNHEY, CDR2 SMNVEV (reference sequence). V shed 2 bases and J shed 0 bases, with 13 bases lying between them. The CDR3 spans 16 residues. The CDR3 DNA is TGTGCCAGCAGTTTAGGAGGACAGCTAACTAACTATGGCTACACCTTC. It yields the protein CASSLGGQLTNYGYTF.

The table lists this clonotype with a few counts. This sequence joins TRBV19 and TRBJ1-2; perhaps TRBD1 as D (6 bases). CDR1 and CDR2 (germline): LNHDA, SQIVND (reference sequence). V was clipped by 0 bases and J by 6 bases, with 14 bases between them. The CDR3 runs to 15 residues. The CDR3 spells CASSIDLTAGDGYTF. For the CDR3, the DNA is TGTGCCAGTAGTATAGATCTGACAGCAGGGGATGGCTACACCTTC.

The chain uses TRBV7-2 and TRBJ2-1, with D unresolved. Trimming removed 5 bases from V and 6 bases from J, with 8 bases in between. Germline values: CDR1 SGHTA, CDR2 FQGNSA. The CDR3 consists of 12 residues. The CDR3 sequence is CASSPVRNEQFF. CDR3 DNA sequence: TGTGCCAGCAGCCCAGTACGCAATGAGCAGTTCTTC. The variable domain in full, completed from reference TRBV7-2 and TRBJ2-1, reads GAGVSQSPSNKVTEKGKDVELRCDPISGHTALYWYRQSLGQGLEFLIYFQGNSAPDKSGLPSDRFSAERTGGSVSTLTIQRTQQEDSAVYLCASSPVRNEQFFGPGTRLTVL.

The genes are TRBV27 and TRBJ2-3, with TRBD1 identical over 9 bases. CDR3 length equals 16 residues. Germline-derived CDR1 and CDR2 are MNHEY and SMNVEV (reference sequence). V was pared by 6 bases and J by 4 bases, with 11 bases of the junction left unmatched. The CDR3 protein is CASSQDRGFGADTQYF. The DNA of the CDR3 is TGTGCCAGCAGCCAGGACAGGGGATTTGGCGCAGATACGCAGTATTTT.

The V and J genes are TRBV7-9 and TRBJ1-2; 8 bases align to TRBD1. CDR3 size: 16 residues. Germline CDR1 reads SEHNR; CDR2 reads FQNEAQ (reference sequence). Trimming took 1 base from V and 3 from J; bases not matched to a gene: 7. CDR3 sequence reads: CASSLVTGTGDYGYTF. CDR3 DNA sequence: TGTGCCAGCAGCTTAGTTACCGGGACAGGAGACTATGGCTACACCTTC.

This clonotype was recorded a few times. The chain uses TRBV20-1 and TRBJ2-5; D remains ambiguous. V lost 4 bases and J lost 4, with 10 bases in between. CDR1 and CDR2 (germline): DFQATT, SNEGSKA (reference sequence). This CDR3 has 12 residues. The CDR3 nucleotides are TGCAGTGCTATCAGCACCTCAGAGACCCAGTACTTC. This sequence encodes CSAISTSETQYF.